This TCR beta chain appears in the sequencing data of a study of OX40 agonist ivuxolimab in advanced cancers. Looked up from germline, CDR1 is MNHNS and CDR2 is SASEGT. The CDR3 has 17 residues. The assay was immunoSEQ multiplex PCR, and TCRdb's table has in-frame clones only and misses some. The data contain 94,000 or so clones, 84% of them singletons. Details on this clone: Its target is not known. The junction departs from germline at one end; a sequencing error may be responsible.

Overall study findings and caveats: On average, CD8+ T cells showed a greater number of expanded clones than CD4+.

The sample was CD4+ or CD8+ T cells sorted from blood, taken in a trial of the OX40 agonist ivuxolimab. This receptor was taken from an adult with an advanced solid tumor such as melanoma, head and neck, liver or kidney cancer. The rearrangement uses TRBV6-1 and TRBJ2-7; 9 nucleotides align to TRBD1. The CDR3 bases are TGTGCCATCAGTGAGGCTACGGGACAGGGCCCCTCCTACGAGCAGTACTTC. Amino acids: CAISEATGQGPSYEQYF.